This entry features one TCR beta chain sequence. No antigen is known for it. Germline and junction disagree at one end, which may indicate a read error. The sample is drawn from a study of human T cells and chemical hapten exposure. The wider study: Across samples, TCR yields varied, mostly owing to small differences in pooled library volumes. Points from the study as a whole: Sensitizing to DPC left TCRs with a frequency above 1 in 1000 unaltered.

Total RNA extraction was carried out from unfractionated whole blood. Attachment of unique molecular identifiers to individual cDNA molecules was performed in the library. Per the study methods: Sample TCR counts, which ranged from roughly 23,224 to 750,000, had a median of approximately 100,000. TCRdb reprocessed the reads with MiXCR, giving one entry per CDR3 protein. It is TCRdb's table, rather than the study itself, that gives the V and J calls and clone size. The table includes 100,000 to 150,000 distinct CDR3 sequences, 8% to 9.5% detected once. The sequenced sample was whole blood. The TCR sequence derives from a human donor in good health. Some clones in this sample may be carry-over from other donors' samples.

The CDR3 loop reads CATSRDPAVYNEQFF. DNA of the CDR3: TGTGCCACCAGCCGAGACCCGGCTGTCTACAATGAGCAGTTCTTC. This rearrangement joins TRBV15 to TRBJ2-1; D is ambiguous. The CDR3 spans 15 residues. Germline V gene lookup returns CDR1 LNHNV and CDR2 YYDKDF (reference sequence). The whole variable domain, remainder taken from reference TRBV15 and TRBJ2-1, is DAMVIQNPRYQVTQFGKPVTLSCSQTLNHNVMYWYQQKSSQAPKLLFHYYDKDFNNEADTPDNFQSRRPNTSFCFLDIRSPGLGDTAMYLCATSRDPAVYNEQFFGPGTRLTVL.